The 26 T cell receptor beta chains given below trace back to one sample, sequenced in a study of blood T cell repertoires in COVID-19. Produced via immunoSEQ multiplex PCR; TCRdb's table is partial and in-frame only. The table lists about 380,000 clones, approximately 89% of them singletons. Specimen: PBMCs or T cells enriched from blood (not recorded which). These receptors originate from a man under 40 who had recovered from COVID-19.

The rearrangement uses TRBV18 and TRBJ1-5, with D tentatively TRBD1 (6 bases). CDR1 is KGHSH, CDR2 LQKENI, per germline. The CDR3 is 15 amino acids. Trimming took off 1 base at V and 5 bases at J, with 12 bases between the two ends. The DNA of the CDR3 is TGTGCCAGCTCACCACTACAGGGAAACGATCAGCCCCAGCATTTT. Its translation: CASSPLQGNDQPQHF.

The chain has TRBV2 and TRBJ2-7; 7 positions match TRBD1. J was trimmed by 4 bases and V by 6 bases; bases with no gene match: 6. Germline-derived CDR1 and CDR2 are SNHLY and FYNNEI. There are 13 residues in the CDR3. CDR3 amino acids: CASRGDSRYEQYF. The CDR3 DNA is TGTGCCAGCAGGGGGGACAGTAGATACGAGCAGTACTTC.

V gene TRBV4-1 combines with J gene TRBJ2-5, with a possible D match to TRBD2 (6 bases). V lost 0 bases and J lost 2, with 13 bases in between. CDR1 and CDR2 (germline): MGHRA, YSYEKL. The CDR3 consists of 16 residues. CDR3 sequence reads: CASSQDWWAGQETQYF. The CDR3 DNA reads as TGCGCCAGCAGCCAAGATTGGTGGGCGGGGCAAGAGACCCAGTACTTC.

The V gene is TRBV14, the J gene TRBJ2-2; the D is unclear. V lost 1 base, J lost 3 bases, and 6 bases lay in between. The CDR3 has 14 residues. Germline values: CDR1 SGHDN, CDR2 FVKESK. The CDR3 protein is CASSQVIYTGELFF. In nucleotides, the CDR3 is TGTGCCAGCAGCCAAGTTATATACACCGGGGAGCTGTTTTTT. The complete variable domain, with remaining parts taken from reference TRBV14 and TRBJ2-2, reads EAGVTQFPSHSVIEKGQTVTLRCDPISGHDNLYWYRRVMGKEIKFLLHFVKESKQDESGMPNNRFLAERTGGTYSTLKVQPAELEDSGVYFCASSQVIYTGELFFGEGSRLTVL.

The chain recombines TRBV24-1 with TRBJ2-1, with no clear D. Trimming removed 2 bases at V and 0 bases at J, with 13 bases between. Germline values: CDR1 KGHDR, CDR2 SFDVKD. The CDR3 covers 17 residues. The CDR3 region is CATSDSAEPSSYNEQFF. The CDR3 bases are TGTGCCACCAGTGATTCGGCAGAACCTAGCTCCTACAATGAGCAGTTCTTC.

V is TRBV7-9 and J is TRBJ1-2, with a possible D match to TRBD1 (5 bases). This CDR3 has 15 residues. Germline CDR1 reads SEHNR; CDR2 reads FQNEAQ (reference sequence). V was trimmed by 5 bases and J by 0 bases, leaving 13 bases between them. The CDR3 bases are TGTGCCAGCAGCACGACAGAATACTCTAACTATGGCTACACCTTC. It encodes CASSTTEYSNYGYTF.

This clone was picked up a small number of times. This chain uses TRBV7-8 with TRBJ1-2, with 9 positions matching TRBD1. The ends lost 11 bases at V and 5 bases at J; junction bases unmatched: 9. Germline CDR1 and CDR2: SGHVS and FQNEAQ. The CDR3 contains 13 residues. The CDR3 coding sequence is TGTGCCGCCAGACCTGGGACAGGGTATGGCTACACCTTC. Its translation is CAARPGTGYGYTF.

J is TRBJ2-6 and V is TRBV3-1 (or the pseudogene TRBV3-2), with 8 bases lining up with TRBD2. V dropped 4 bases and J dropped 1; count of bases not matched to a gene: 9. Germline assignment: CDR1 LGHDT and CDR2 YNNKEL (reference sequence). This CDR3 region has 18 residues. The CDR3 loop reads CASSLERGGSSGANVLTF. CDR3 sequence (DNA): TGTGCCAGCAGCCTCGAACGGGGGGGTTCGTCTGGGGCCAACGTCCTGACTTTC.

This chain connects TRBV30 to TRBJ1-4, with D maybe TRBD1 (5 bases). The germline gives CDR1 GTSNPN, CDR2 SVGIG (reference sequence). Trimming took off 0 bases at V and 4 bases at J, with 9 bases between the two ends. The CDR3 spans 14 residues. The CDR3 bases are TGTGCCTGGAGTGTAGGGGTGTTTAATGAAAAACTGTTTTTT. This codes for CAWSVGVFNEKLFF.

This chain links TRBV6-5 with TRBJ2-2, with D possibly matching TRBD1 (6 bases). V was cut by 6 bases and J by 3 bases, with 11 bases left in between. Germline CDR1 and CDR2: MNHEY and SVGAGI. This CDR3 has 14 amino acids. The CDR3 spells CASRLTGYTGELFF. DNA of the CDR3: TGTGCCAGCAGACTAACAGGGTACACCGGGGAGCTGTTTTTT.

This chain links TRBV6-2 or TRBV6-3 with TRBJ1-1; D unresolved. The CDR3 contains 15 residues. The V and J ends lost 0 bases and 2 bases respectively, with 10 bases between them. CDR1 is MNHEY, CDR2 SVGEGT, per germline. DNA of the CDR3: TGTGCCAGCAGTTACTCGAGGCTCAAAAACACTGAAGCTTTCTTT. Translation gives CASSYSRLKNTEAFF.

V gene TRBV5-1 combines with J gene TRBJ2-1, with TRBD1 as a possible D gene (6 bases). V lost 6 bases, J lost 9 bases, and 16 bases lay in between. The length of the CDR3 is 13 residues. Germline CDR1 and CDR2: SGHRS and YFSETQ. In DNA form, the CDR3 reads TGCGCCAGCACCGTCACAGGGTGGGGTGAGCAGTTCTTC. Protein product: CASTVTGWGEQFF.

Notes on this clone: Other DNA sequences within the sample encode an identical CDR3. J is TRBJ1-1 and V is TRBV11-2; D not resolved. V was trimmed by 1 base and J by 5 bases, leaving 8 bases between them. This CDR3 has 13 residues. CDR1 is SGHAT, CDR2 FQNNGV, per germline. CDR3 in amino acids: CASSLGTGTEAFF. CDR3 sequence (DNA): TGTGCCAGCAGCTTAGGCACGGGGACTGAAGCTTTCTTT.

The J gene is TRBJ1-4, the V gene TRBV27; 7 positions match TRBD1. Trimming took 6 bases from V and 13 from J; bases not matched to a gene: 17. This CDR3 spans 15 amino acids. Germline V lookup: CDR1 MNHEY, CDR2 SMNVEV (reference sequence). The CDR3 region is CASSPVGTALSGLFF. CDR3 nucleotides: TGTGCCAGCAGCCCGGTGGGGACAGCACTTTCAGGACTGTTTTTT.

The chain combines TRBV5-4 with TRBJ2-1; the match to TRBD2 covers 12 bases. The V gene's germline CDR1 is SGHNT and CDR2 YYREEE (reference sequence). The junction had 7 bases not matched to a gene; V was cut back by 4 bases and J by 8 bases. This CDR3 spans 15 amino acids. CDR3 sequence: CASSRLAGDLDEQFF. Here the CDR3 DNA reads TGTGCCAGCAGCAGACTAGCGGGGGATCTCGATGAGCAGTTCTTC.

This CDR3 reads CACAERGPPYEQYF. In DNA form, the CDR3 reads TGTGCCTGTGCCGAGCGGGGGCCTCCCTACGAGCAGTACTTC. V usage is TRBV30 and J usage is TRBJ2-7, with 8 bases lining up with TRBD2. This CDR3 comprises 14 residues. Germline V gene sequence: CDR1 GTSNPN, CDR2 SVGIG (reference sequence). J lost 2 bases, V lost 6 bases, and 9 bases had no gene match.

The V call is TRBV11-2, the J call TRBJ2-7; tentative D call: TRBD1 (6 bases). Looked up from germline, CDR1 is SGHAT and CDR2 is FQNNGV. Trimming pared 2 bases from V and 3 bases from J, leaving 14 bases between. This CDR3 spans 15 amino acids. CDR3 sequence (DNA): TGTGCCAGCAGCTTAAGACCGGGGACACTCTACGAGCAGTACTTC. Translated, it gives CASSLRPGTLYEQYF.

This clone occurred once. CDR3 in DNA: TGTGCCAGCAGCTTGGAGGGACAGGGTAATGAAAAACTGTTTTTT. This encodes CASSLEGQGNEKLFF. This sequence joins TRBV5-5 and TRBJ1-4; 9 bases fit TRBD1. With 0 bases clipped from V and 4 bases from J, the junction kept 1 base outside the gene matches. CDR1 and CDR2 from the germline V gene are SGHKS and YYEKEE (reference sequence). The CDR3 is made up of 15 amino acids.

The rearrangement links TRBV9 to TRBJ1-4; D remains ambiguous. The V gene's germline CDR1 is SGDLS and CDR2 YYNGEE. This CDR3 spans 17 amino acids. With 1 base removed from V and 0 bases from J, the gap between germline ends came to 13 bases. The CDR3 DNA is TGTGCCAGCAGCGTAACGGGAACCCCTGCAACTAATGAAAAACTGTTTTTT. Residues: CASSVTGTPATNEKLFF.

CDR3 region: CASGGTGEGETQYF. The CDR3 nucleotides read TGTGCCAGCGGGGGGACAGGGGAAGGCGAGACCCAGTACTTC. V gene TRBV7-9 combines with J gene TRBJ2-5; 10 bases map to TRBD1. The length of the CDR3 is 14 residues. J lost 5 bases, V lost 8 bases, and 8 bases had no gene match. Germline lookup yields CDR1 SEHNR and CDR2 FQNEAQ (reference sequence).

This sequence joins TRBV11-2 and TRBJ2-7, with 10 bases lining up with TRBD1. This CDR3 contains 15 residues. Trimming at V came to 4 bases and at J to 5 bases, leaving 8 bases not matched to a gene. Germline CDR1 SGHAT, CDR2 FQNNGV. The CDR3 is CASSSPRDRGHEQYF. The CDR3 nucleotides are TGTGCCAGCAGCTCCCCCCGGGACAGGGGCCACGAGCAGTACTTC.

This clone was observed a few times. This chain joins TRBV19 and TRBJ1-2; D is possibly TRBD1 (5 bases). Trimming left V 5 bases short and J 0 bases short, with 16 bases between. Germline assignment: CDR1 LNHDA and CDR2 SQIVND (reference sequence). This CDR3 comprises 16 residues. The CDR3 loop reads CASSPPGQLPNYGYTF. For the CDR3, the DNA is TGTGCCAGTAGTCCCCCAGGGCAGCTTCCTAACTATGGCTACACCTTC.

The chain is built from TRBV7-2 and TRBJ2-5; D call uncertain. The CDR3 has 13 residues. The germline gives CDR1 SGHTA, CDR2 FQGNSA. V lost 3 bases and J lost 2, with 7 bases in between. In DNA, the CDR3 is TGTGCCAGCAGCTTTGAGGTACAAGAGACCCAGTACTTC. Translating gives CASSFEVQETQYF.

The chain is built from TRBV14 and TRBJ2-3; D is unresolved. Trimming removed 5 bases at V and 2 bases at J, with 14 bases between. The germline gives CDR1 SGHDN, CDR2 FVKESK. The CDR3 is made up of 15 amino acids. CDR3 amino acids: CASSFKPIHTDTQYF. In DNA, the CDR3 is TGTGCCAGCAGCTTCAAACCGATACACACAGATACGCAGTATTTT.

This sequence joins TRBV2 and TRBJ1-2, with D unresolved. Germline lookup yields CDR1 SNHLY and CDR2 FYNNEI. The CDR3 extends over 14 amino acids. Trimming left V 5 bases short and J 5 bases short, with 15 bases between. The CDR3 nucleotides read TGTGCCAGCAGTCTTAACGCGTCTCCATATGGCTACACCTTC. Amino acids: CASSLNASPYGYTF.

This clone appeared many times. The chain couples TRBV2 to TRBJ1-2; tentatively, D is TRBD1 (5 bases). Germline V CDR1 and CDR2: SNHLY, FYNNEI. The CDR3 runs to 12 residues. The V and J ends lost 6 bases and 10 bases respectively, with 15 bases between them. Here the CDR3 reads CASRLGRDVYTF. Here the CDR3 DNA reads TGTGCCAGCAGATTAGGGAGGGACGTCTACACCTTC.